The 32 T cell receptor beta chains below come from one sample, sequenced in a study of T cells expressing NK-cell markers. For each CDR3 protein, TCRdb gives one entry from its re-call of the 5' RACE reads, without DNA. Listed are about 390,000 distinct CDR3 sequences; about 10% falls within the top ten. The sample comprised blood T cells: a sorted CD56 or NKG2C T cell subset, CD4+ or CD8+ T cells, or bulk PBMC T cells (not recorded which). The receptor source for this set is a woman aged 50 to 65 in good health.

The CDR3 protein is CASSPAGVMRELFF. J is TRBJ2-2 and V is TRBV11-2; TCRdb lists TRBD1, though no DNA is available to test this call. The CDR3 totals 14 residues. The germline gives CDR1 SGHAT, CDR2 FQNNGV. The whole variable domain, filled in from reference TRBV11-2 and TRBJ2-2, reads EAGVAQSPRYKIIEKRQSVAFWCNPISGHATLYWYQQILGQGPKLLIQFQNNGVVDDSQLPKDRFSAERLKGVDSTLKIQPAKLEDSAVYLCASSPAGVMRELFFGEGSRLTVL.

CDR3 sequence: CASSERLAGAGQFF. This chain joins TRBV6-1 and TRBJ2-1; TCRdb's D call of TRBD2 is untestable without DNA. The CDR3 length is 14 residues. Germline lookup yields CDR1 MNHNS and CDR2 SASEGT.

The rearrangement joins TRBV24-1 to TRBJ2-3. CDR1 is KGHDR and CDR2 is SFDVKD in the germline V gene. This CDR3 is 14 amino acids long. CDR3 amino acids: CATSDATRPDTQYF.

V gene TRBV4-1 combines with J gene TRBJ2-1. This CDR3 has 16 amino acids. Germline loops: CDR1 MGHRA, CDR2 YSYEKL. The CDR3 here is CASSQRPLSSYNEQFF.

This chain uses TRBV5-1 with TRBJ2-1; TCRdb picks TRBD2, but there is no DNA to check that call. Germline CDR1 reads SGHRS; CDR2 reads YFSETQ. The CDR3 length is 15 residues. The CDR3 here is CASSKAGVVVNEQFF.

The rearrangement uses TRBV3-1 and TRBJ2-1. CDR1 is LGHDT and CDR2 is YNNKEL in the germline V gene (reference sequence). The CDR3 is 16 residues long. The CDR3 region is CASSQSGGSSYNEQFF.

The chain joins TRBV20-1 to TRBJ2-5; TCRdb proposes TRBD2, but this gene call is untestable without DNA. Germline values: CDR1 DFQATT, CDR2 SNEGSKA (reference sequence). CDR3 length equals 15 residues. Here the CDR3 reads CSALWTSGSRETQYF.

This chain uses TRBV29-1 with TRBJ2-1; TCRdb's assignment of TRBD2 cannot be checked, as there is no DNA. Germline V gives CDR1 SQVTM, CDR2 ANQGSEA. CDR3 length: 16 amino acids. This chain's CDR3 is CSVEPPPGTSGNEQFF.

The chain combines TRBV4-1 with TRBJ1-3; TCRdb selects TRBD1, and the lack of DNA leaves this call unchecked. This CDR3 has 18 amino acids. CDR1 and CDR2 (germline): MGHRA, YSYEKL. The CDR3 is CASSQDPDRDVRGNTIYF.

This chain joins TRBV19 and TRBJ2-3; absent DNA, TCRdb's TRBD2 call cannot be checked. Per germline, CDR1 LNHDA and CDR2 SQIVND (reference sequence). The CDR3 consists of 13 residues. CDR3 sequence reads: CATEGTSGITQYF.

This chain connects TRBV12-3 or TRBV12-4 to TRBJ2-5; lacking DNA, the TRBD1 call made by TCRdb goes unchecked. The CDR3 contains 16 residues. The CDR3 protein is CASSLYRGQGGKTQYF.

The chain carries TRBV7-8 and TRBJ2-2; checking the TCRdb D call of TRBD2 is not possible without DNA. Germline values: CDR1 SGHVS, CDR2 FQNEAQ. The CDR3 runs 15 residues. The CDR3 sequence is CASSPPRWFTGELFF.

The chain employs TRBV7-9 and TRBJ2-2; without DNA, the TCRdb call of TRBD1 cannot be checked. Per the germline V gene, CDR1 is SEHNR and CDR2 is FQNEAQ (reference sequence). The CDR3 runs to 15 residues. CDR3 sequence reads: CASSSGQGYTGELFF.

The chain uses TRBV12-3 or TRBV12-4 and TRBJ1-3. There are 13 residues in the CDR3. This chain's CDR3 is CASSSSARNTIYF.

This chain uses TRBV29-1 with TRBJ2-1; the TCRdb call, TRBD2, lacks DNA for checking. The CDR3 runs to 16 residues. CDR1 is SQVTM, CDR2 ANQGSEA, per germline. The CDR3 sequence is CSVFTPVSGRYNEQFF.

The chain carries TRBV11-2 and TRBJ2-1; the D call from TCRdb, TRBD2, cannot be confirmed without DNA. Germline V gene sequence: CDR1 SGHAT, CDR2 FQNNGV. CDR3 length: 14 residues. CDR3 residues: CASRDSGGYNEQFF.

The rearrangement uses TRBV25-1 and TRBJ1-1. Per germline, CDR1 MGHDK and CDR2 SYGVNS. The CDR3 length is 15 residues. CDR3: CASSEWQGRVTEAFF.

CDR3 protein: CASSEAAWVEFF. The rearrangement links TRBV2 to TRBJ2-1. The CDR3 contains 12 residues. Per germline, CDR1 SNHLY and CDR2 FYNNEI.

This CDR3 is CSVGREPQRSGSYNEQFF. This chain links TRBV29-1 with TRBJ2-1; the TCRdb call, TRBD2, lacks DNA for checking. This CDR3 region has 18 residues. The germline gives CDR1 SQVTM, CDR2 ANQGSEA.

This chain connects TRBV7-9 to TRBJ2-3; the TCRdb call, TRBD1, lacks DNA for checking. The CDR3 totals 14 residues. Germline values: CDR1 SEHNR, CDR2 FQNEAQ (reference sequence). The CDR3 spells CASSLLQGTDTQYF.

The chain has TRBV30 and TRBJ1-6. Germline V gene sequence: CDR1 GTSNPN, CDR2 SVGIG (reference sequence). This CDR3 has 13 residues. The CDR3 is CAWSVGGNAPLHF.

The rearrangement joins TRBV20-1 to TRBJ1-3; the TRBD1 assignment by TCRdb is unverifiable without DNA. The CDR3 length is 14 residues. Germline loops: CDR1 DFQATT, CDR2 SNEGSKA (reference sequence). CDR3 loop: CSASKGAQGSTIYF.

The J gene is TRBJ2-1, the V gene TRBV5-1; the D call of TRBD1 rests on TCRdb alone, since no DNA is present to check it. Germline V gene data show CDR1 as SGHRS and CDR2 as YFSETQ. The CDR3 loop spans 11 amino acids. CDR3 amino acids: CASGGENEQFF.

CDR3 residues: CASGPRGPEVGELFF. The J gene is TRBJ2-2, the V gene TRBV12-5; as DNA is missing, the TRBD2 call by TCRdb cannot be tested. Germline V CDR1 and CDR2: LGHNT, FRNRAP. This CDR3 is 15 amino acids long.

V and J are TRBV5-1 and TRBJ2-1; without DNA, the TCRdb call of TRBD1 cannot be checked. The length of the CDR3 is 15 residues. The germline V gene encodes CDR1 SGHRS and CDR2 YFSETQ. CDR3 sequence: CASSLFRVGLNEQFF.

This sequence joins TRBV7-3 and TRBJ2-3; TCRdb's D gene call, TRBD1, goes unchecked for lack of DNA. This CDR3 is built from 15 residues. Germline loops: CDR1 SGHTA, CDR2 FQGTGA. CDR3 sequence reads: CASSRLGGEADTQYF.

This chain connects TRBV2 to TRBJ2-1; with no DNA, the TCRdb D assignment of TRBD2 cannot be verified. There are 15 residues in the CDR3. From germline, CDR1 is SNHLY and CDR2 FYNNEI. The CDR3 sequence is CASRVEGGPRSEQFF. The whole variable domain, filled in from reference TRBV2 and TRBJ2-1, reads EPEVTQTPSHQVTQMGQEVILRCVPISNHLYFYWYRQILGQKVEFLVSFYNNEISEKSEIFDDQFSVERPDGSNFTLKIRSTKLEDSAMYFCASRVEGGPRSEQFFGPGTRLTVL.

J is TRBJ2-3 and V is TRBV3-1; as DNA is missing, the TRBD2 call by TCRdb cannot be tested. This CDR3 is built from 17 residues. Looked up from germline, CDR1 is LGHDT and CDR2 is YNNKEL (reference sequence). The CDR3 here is CASSPWTSGTGTDTQYF.

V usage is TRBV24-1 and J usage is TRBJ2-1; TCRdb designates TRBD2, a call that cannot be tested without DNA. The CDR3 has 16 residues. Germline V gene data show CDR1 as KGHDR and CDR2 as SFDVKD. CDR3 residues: CATSYSGGGSYNEQFF.

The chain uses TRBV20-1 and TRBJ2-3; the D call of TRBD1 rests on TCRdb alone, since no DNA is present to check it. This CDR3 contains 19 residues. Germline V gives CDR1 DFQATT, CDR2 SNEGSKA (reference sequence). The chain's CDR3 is CSARERWGIPPVGTDTQYF.

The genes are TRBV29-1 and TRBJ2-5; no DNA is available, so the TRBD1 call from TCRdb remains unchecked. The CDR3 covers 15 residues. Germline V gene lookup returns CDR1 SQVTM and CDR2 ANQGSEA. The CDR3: CSDRSGQGAMETQYF.

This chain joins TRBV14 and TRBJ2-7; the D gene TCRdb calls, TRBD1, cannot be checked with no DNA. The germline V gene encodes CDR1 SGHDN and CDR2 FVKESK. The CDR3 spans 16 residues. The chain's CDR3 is CASSHGGGTSSYEQYF. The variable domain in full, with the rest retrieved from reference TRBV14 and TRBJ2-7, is EAGVTQFPSHSVIEKGQTVTLRCDPISGHDNLYWYRRVMGKEIKFLLHFVKESKQDESGMPNNRFLAERTGGTYSTLKVQPAELEDSGVYFCASSHGGGTSSYEQYFGPGTRLTVT.